Below, 2 T cell receptor beta chains from the same sample are listed, as sequenced in a study of T cell repertoires in cytomegalovirus infection. MiXCR, applied by TCRdb to the reads, yields one record per CDR3 protein. The profile shows around 430,000 distinct CDR3 sequences, roughly 42% of them singletons. Their antigen targets remain unknown. The sequencing used cultured PBMCs, collected from culture after CMV antigen stimulation. The source is a human donor in good health (CMV status not recorded). Some clones in this sample may be carry-over from other donors' samples.

This clonotype was seen ten or more times. V gene TRBV7-2 combines with J gene TRBJ1-3; no clear D gene. The CDR3 spans 12 residues. Trimming took 1 base from V and 5 from J, leaving 3 bases between them. From germline, CDR1 is SGHTA and CDR2 FQGNSA. The CDR3 loop reads CASSLERNTIYF. In DNA, the CDR3 is TGTGCCAGCAGCTTAGAAAGAAACACCATATATTTT.

The chain links TRBV12-3 or TRBV12-4 to TRBJ1-2, with TRBD1 as a possible D gene (6 bases). This CDR3 has 14 amino acids. V lost 7 bases and J lost 5, with 17 bases in between. The CDR3 nucleotides are TGTGCCAGCAAGACAGGCCGGCACAGATATGGCTACACCTTC. Amino acid sequence: CASKTGRHRYGYTF.